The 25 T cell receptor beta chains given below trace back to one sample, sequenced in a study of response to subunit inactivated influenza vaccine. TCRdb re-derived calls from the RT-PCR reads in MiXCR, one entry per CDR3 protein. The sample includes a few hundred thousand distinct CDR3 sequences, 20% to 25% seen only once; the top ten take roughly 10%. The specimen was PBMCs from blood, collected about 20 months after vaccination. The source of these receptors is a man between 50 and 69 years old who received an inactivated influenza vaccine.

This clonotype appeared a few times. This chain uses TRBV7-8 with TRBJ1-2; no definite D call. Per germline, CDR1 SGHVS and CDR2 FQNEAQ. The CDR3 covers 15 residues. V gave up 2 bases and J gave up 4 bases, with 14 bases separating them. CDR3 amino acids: CASSLTVIGLYGYTF. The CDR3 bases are TGTGCCAGCAGCTTAACGGTTATCGGACTCTATGGCTACACCTTC.

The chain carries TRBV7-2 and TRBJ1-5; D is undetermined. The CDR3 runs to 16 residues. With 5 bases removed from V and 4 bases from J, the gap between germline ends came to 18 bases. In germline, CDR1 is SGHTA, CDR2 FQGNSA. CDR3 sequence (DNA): TGTGCCAGCAGCCCATATCACGACGGTGGGAATCAGCCCCAGCATTTT. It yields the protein CASSPYHDGGNQPQHF.

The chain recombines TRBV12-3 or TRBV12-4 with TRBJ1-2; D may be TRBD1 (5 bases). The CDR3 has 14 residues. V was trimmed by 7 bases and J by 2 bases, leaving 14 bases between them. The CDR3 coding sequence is TGTGCCAGCACCACAACACAGGAAAACTATGGCTACACCTTC. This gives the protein CASTTTQENYGYTF.

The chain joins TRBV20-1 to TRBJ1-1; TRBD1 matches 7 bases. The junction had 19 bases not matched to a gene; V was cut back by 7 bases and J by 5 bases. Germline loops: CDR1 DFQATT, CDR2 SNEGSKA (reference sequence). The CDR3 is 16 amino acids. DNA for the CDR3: TGCAGTGTCCCAACGCGAGGGGGCCGAAAGGGAACTGAAGCTTTCTTT. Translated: CSVPTRGGRKGTEAFF.

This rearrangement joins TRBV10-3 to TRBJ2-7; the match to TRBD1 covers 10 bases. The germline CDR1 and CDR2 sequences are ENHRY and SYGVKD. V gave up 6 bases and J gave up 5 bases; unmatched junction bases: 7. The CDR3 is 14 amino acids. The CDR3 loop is CAIRPAGQGHEQYF. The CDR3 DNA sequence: TGTGCCATCAGGCCGGCGGGACAGGGGCACGAGCAGTACTTC.

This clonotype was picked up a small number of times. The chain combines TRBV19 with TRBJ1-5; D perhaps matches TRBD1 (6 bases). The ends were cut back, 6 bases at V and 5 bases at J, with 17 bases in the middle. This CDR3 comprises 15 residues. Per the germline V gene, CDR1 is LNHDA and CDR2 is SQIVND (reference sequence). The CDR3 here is CASSRGRGGYQPQHF. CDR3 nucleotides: TGTGCCAGTAGCAGGGGCAGGGGTGGGTATCAGCCCCAGCATTTT. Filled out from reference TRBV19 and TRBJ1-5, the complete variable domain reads DGGITQSPKYLFRKEGQNVTLSCEQNLNHDAMYWYRQDPGQGLRLIYYSQIVNDFQKGDIAEGYSVSREKKESFPLTVTSAQKNPTAFYLCASSRGRGGYQPQHFGDGTRLSIL.

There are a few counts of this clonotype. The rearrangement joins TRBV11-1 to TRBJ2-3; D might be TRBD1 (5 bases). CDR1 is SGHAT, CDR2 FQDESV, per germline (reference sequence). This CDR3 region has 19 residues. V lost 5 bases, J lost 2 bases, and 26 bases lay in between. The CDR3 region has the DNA TGTGCCAGCAGCCACACCGAAATAAAAGACAGCGCTACCACAGATACGCAGTATTTT. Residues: CASSHTEIKDSATTDTQYF.

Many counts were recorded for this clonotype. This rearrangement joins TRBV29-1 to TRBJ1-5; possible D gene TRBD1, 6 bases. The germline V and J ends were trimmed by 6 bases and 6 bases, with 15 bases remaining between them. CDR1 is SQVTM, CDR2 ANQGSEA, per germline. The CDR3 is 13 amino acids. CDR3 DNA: TGCAGCGTAGGAGGGGGGGGCAGTCAGCCCCAGCATTTT. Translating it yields CSVGGGGSQPQHF.

The CDR3 DNA is TGCAGTGCTAGAGATGTAGCGGGAGGGCTTGGGACCCAGTACTTC. It translates to CSARDVAGGLGTQYF. This chain links TRBV20-1 with TRBJ2-5; 11 positions agree with TRBD2. J gave up 7 bases and V 0 bases, and 7 bases lay outside the gene matches. The CDR3 runs 15 residues. Germline loops: CDR1 DFQATT, CDR2 SNEGSKA (reference sequence).

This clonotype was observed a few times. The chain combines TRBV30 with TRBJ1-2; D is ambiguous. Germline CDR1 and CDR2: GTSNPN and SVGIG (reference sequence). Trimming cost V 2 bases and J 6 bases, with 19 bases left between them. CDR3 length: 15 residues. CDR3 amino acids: CAWSSGLGRGNGYTF. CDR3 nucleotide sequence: TGTGCCTGGAGTTCCGGTTTAGGGCGCGGAAATGGCTACACCTTC.

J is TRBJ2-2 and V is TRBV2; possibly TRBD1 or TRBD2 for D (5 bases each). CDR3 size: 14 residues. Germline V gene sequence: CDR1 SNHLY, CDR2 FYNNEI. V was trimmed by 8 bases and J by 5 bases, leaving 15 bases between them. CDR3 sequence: CASGGMASTGELFF. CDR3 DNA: TGTGCCAGCGGGGGAATGGCGTCAACCGGGGAGCTGTTTTTT.

For the CDR3, the DNA is TGTGCCAGCAGCTCCTCACGGTCGGGGGCCACCGGGGAGCTGTTTTTT. This codes for CASSSSRSGATGELFF. The rearrangement uses TRBV11-2 and TRBJ2-2, with D perhaps given as TRBD1 or TRBD2 (6 bases each). The CDR3 has 16 residues. V was pared by 4 bases and J by 4 bases, with 16 bases between. Germline CDR1 reads SGHAT; CDR2 reads FQNNGV.

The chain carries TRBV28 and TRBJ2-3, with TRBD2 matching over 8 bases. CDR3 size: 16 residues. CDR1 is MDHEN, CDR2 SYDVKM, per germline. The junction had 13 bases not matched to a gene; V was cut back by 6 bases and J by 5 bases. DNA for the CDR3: TGTGCCAGCAGCCTCCGGGGGGGGCAGGTCATAGATACGCAGTATTTT. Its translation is CASSLRGGQVIDTQYF.

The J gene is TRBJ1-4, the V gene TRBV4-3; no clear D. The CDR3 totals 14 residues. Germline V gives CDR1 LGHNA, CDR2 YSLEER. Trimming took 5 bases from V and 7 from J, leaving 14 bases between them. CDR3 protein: CASSYYGGGEKLFF. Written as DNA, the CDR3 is TGCGCCAGCAGCTACTACGGTGGTGGTGAAAAACTGTTTTTT.

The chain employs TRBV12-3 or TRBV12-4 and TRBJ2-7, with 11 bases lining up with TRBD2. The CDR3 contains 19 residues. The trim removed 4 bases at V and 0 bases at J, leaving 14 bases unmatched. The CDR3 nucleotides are TGTGCCAGCAGTTCCCGGGGGGGGCTGGGACTAGCGGCCTCCTACGAGCAGTACTTC. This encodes CASSSRGGLGLAASYEQYF.

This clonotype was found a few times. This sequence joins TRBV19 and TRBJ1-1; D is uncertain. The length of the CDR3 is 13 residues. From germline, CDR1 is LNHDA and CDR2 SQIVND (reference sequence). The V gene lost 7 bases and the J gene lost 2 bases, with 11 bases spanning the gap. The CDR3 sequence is CASTNQLNTEAFF. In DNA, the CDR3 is TGTGCCAGTACCAATCAGCTAAACACTGAAGCTTTCTTT.

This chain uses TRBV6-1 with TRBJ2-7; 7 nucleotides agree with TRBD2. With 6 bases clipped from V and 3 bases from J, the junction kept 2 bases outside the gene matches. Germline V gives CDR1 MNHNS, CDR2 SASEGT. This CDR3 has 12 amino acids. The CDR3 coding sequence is TGTGCCAGCAGGCGGGAGCGCTACGAGCAGTACTTC. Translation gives CASRRERYEQYF.

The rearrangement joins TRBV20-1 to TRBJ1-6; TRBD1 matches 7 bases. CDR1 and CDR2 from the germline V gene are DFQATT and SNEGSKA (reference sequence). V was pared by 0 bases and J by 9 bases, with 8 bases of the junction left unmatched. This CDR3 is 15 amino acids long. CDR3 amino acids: CSARDLGGSVSPLHF. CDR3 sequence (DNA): TGCAGTGCTAGAGATTTAGGGGGCTCTGTTTCACCCCTCCACTTT.

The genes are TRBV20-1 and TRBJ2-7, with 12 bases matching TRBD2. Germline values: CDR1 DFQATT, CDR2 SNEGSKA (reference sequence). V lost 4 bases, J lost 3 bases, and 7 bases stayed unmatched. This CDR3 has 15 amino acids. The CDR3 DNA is TGCAGTGCTACCCCTCTAGCGGGAGGGTTCTACGAGCAGTACTTC. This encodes CSATPLAGGFYEQYF.

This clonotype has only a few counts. For the CDR3, the DNA is TGCAGTGCCCCTCCAACACTAGCGGGGACTATCTACAATGAGCAGTTCTTC. This translates into CSAPPTLAGTIYNEQFF. The chain uses TRBV20-1 and TRBJ2-1; 10 bases match TRBD2. The junction had 14 bases not matched to a gene; V was cut back by 6 bases and J by 3 bases. The CDR3 is made up of 17 amino acids. Germline assignment: CDR1 DFQATT and CDR2 SNEGSKA (reference sequence).

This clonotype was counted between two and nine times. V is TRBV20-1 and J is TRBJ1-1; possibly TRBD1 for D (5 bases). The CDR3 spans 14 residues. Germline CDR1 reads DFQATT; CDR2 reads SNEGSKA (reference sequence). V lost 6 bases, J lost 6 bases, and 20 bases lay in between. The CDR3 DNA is TGCAGTGCACCACGGGCCCGGGGGAGTTCTGAAGCTTTCTTT. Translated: CSAPRARGSSEAFF.

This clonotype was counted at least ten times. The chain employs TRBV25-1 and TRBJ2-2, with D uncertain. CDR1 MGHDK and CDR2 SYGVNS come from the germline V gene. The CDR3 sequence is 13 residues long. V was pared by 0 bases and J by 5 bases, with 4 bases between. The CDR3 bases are TGTGCCAGCAGTGAATATAATACCGGGGAGCTGTTTTTT. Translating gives CASSEYNTGELFF.

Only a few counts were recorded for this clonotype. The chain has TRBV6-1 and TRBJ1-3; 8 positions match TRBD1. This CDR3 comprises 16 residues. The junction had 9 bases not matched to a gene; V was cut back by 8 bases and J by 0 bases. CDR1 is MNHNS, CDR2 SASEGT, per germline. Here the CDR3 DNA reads TGTGCCAGCGGACCGGGACAGGCAAACTCTGGAAACACCATATATTTT. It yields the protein CASGPGQANSGNTIYF.

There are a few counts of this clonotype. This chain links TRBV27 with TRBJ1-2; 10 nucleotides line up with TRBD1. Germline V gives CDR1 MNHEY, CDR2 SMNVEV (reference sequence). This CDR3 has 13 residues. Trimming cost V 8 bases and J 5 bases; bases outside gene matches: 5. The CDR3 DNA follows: TGTGCCAGCCGAGACAGGGGGCATTATGGCTACACCTTC. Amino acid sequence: CASRDRGHYGYTF.

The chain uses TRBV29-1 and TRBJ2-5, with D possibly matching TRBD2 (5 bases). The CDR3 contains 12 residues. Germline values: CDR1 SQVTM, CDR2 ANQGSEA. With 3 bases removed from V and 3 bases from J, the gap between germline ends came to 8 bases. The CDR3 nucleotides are TGCAGCGTTGAGCCCGGGAAAGAGACCCAGTACTTC. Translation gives CSVEPGKETQYF.